Listed below are T cell receptor beta chains from one sample, sequenced in a study of early T cells in non-severe SARS-CoV-2 infection. A single record per CDR3 protein comes from TCRdb applying MiXCR to the 5' RACE reads. The sample contains about 26,000 distinct CDR3 sequences, about 4% of which appear only once. Sequencing was performed on whole blood. The receptors shown here come from an adult who was a healthcare worker with PCR-confirmed SARS-CoV-2 infection or an uninfected control (not recorded which). The CDR3 runs from the conserved cysteine through the conserved F or W. The order of the fields is V gene, J gene, clone size, D gene, CDR3 protein, CDR3 DNA. The D gene is left open where the match is weak. Only part of the rows carry a size: once, few, many, or a class if the clone is expanded.

v_gene: TRBV7-3
j_gene: TRBJ2-2
abundance: .
d_gene: TRBD2
CDR3aa: CASSLSLAGTGELFF
CDR3nt: TGTGCCAGCAGCTTAAGCCTAGCGGGGACCGGGGAGCTGTTTTTT

v_gene: TRBV15
j_gene: TRBJ2-7
abundance: many
d_gene: .
CDR3aa: CATSARTGLGSYEQYF
CDR3nt: TGTGCCACCAGCGCCCGAACAGGCCTCGGCTCCTACGAGCAGTACTTC

v_gene: TRBV28
j_gene: TRBJ2-1
abundance: many
d_gene: .
CDR3aa: CASSTMGLRVNEQFF
CDR3nt: TGTGCCAGCAGTACCATGGGACTCCGGGTTAATGAGCAGTTCTTC

v_gene: TRBV7-6
j_gene: TRBJ2-1
abundance: few
d_gene: TRBD2
CDR3aa: CASSYPGLADNEQFF
CDR3nt: TGTGCCAGCAGCTACCCGGGACTAGCGGACAATGAGCAGTTCTTC

v_gene: TRBV18
j_gene: TRBJ2-5
abundance: .
d_gene: .
CDR3aa: CASSPRGGETQYF
CDR3nt: TGTGCCAGCTCACCAAGGGGCGGAGAGACCCAGTACTTC

v_gene: TRBV29-1
j_gene: TRBJ2-3
abundance: .
d_gene: .
CDR3aa: CSVGGTDTQYF
CDR3nt: TGCAGCGTTGGGGGTACAGATACGCAGTATTTT

v_gene: TRBV28
j_gene: TRBJ2-5
abundance: many
d_gene: TRBD2
CDR3aa: CASSLTLAGGPDETQYF
CDR3nt: TGTGCCAGCAGTTTAACTCTAGCGGGAGGGCCGGATGAGACCCAGTACTTC

v_gene: TRBV2
j_gene: TRBJ1-1
abundance: many
d_gene: .
CDR3aa: CASSDAGFGTEAFF
CDR3nt: TGTGCCAGCAGTGATGCGGGTTTTGGCACTGAAGCTTTCTTT

v_gene: TRBV20-1
j_gene: TRBJ1-2
abundance: many
d_gene: .
CDR3aa: CSARVGTENYGYTF
CDR3nt: TGCAGTGCTAGAGTAGGGACCGAAAACTATGGCTACACCTTC

v_gene: TRBV12-3/TRBV12-4
j_gene: TRBJ1-5
abundance: many
d_gene: .
CDR3aa: CASSLGRDNQPQHF
CDR3nt: TGTGCCAGCAGTTTGGGCAGGGACAATCAGCCCCAGCATTTT

v_gene: TRBV10-1
j_gene: TRBJ1-1
abundance: many
d_gene: .
CDR3aa: CAPLLLTGLNTEAFF
CDR3nt: TGCGCACCCTTACTACTCACGGGGTTGAACACTGAAGCTTTCTTT

v_gene: TRBV29-1
j_gene: TRBJ2-5
abundance: many
d_gene: TRBD1
CDR3aa: CSVGPGQGQTQYF
CDR3nt: TGCAGCGTTGGTCCGGGACAGGGGCAGACCCAGTACTTC

v_gene: TRBV6-6
j_gene: TRBJ2-1
abundance: many
d_gene: .
CDR3aa: CASSYETVYNEQFF
CDR3nt: TGTGCCAGCAGTTATGAGACGGTGTACAATGAGCAGTTCTTC

v_gene: TRBV20-1
j_gene: TRBJ2-7
abundance: medium-sized
d_gene: .
CDR3aa: CSATTRDVFSYEQYF
CDR3nt: TGCAGTGCTACAACCCGAGACGTTTTCTCCTACGAGCAGTACTTC

v_gene: TRBV5-1
j_gene: TRBJ1-1
abundance: many
d_gene: TRBD1
CDR3aa: CASSTQGGDTEAFF
CDR3nt: TGCGCCAGCAGTACACAGGGGGGTGACACTGAAGCTTTCTTT

v_gene: TRBV12-3/TRBV12-4
j_gene: TRBJ1-1
abundance: many
d_gene: .
CDR3aa: CASSTNREAFF
CDR3nt: TGTGCCAGCAGCACTAATAGAGAAGCTTTCTTT

v_gene: TRBV10-1
j_gene: TRBJ2-6
abundance: .
d_gene: .
CDR3aa: CASNEDIRYSGANVLTF
CDR3nt: TGCGCCAGCAATGAAGACATCCGCTACTCTGGGGCCAACGTCCTGACTTTC

v_gene: TRBV20-1
j_gene: TRBJ1-1
abundance: many
d_gene: .
CDR3aa: CSARDIKAEAFF
CDR3nt: TGCAGTGCTAGAGACATAAAGGCTGAAGCTTTCTTT